This T cell receptor (beta chain) was sequenced for a study of blood T cell repertoires in COVID-19 (TCRdb year 2020). For context, the study as a whole: Samples from collaborators originated in the United States, Italy and Spain and spanned both the acute and convalescent phases of COVID-19. HLA class I and class II types, where available, came from metadata supplied by the sample provider rather than from assay-based typing. Sample metadata almost always included a de-identified subject ID, COVID-19 status, age in years and sex. The samples were drawn from two sources: the first 160 participants of the ongoing ImmuneRACE study, and fewer than 1,500 subjects contributed by 6 global collaborators. The prospective study material was composed of cDNA or gDNA derived from T cells, B-cell-depleted T cells, or PBMCs. The repertoires were made available in a free public database intended to serve as a resource for research on the immune response to SARS-CoV-2. Subjects who had been exposed to COVID-19, were actively infected with it, or had recovered from it provided the deeply sampled blood TCRbeta repertoires that made up the dataset.

A note on this clone: This receptor's antigen is unknown. Base qualities are not recorded, but no much larger clone differs from it by a single base.

The immunoSEQ Assay, a bias-controlled multiplex PCR, was used to amplify TCRbeta CDR3 regions from genomic DNA. Regarding the original processing steps: The number of nucleated cells in each sample was estimated from the amplification of reference gene primers within the assay. To quantify the absolute abundance of each unique TCRbeta CDR3 rearrangement, sequence reads were collapsed and filtered. For each sample, productive Simpson clonality was calculated by taking the square root of Simpson's diversity index across productive rearrangements. The source is immuneACCESS, and TCRdb retained only in-frame sequences with V and J called. Part of the clones is not carried over; for the studies checked, unresolved V genes explain less than half of this, and the remainder is unexplained. The DNA was the basis for D and trimming; V, J and clone size are from that table. The sample profile shows roughly 260,000 clones; around 87% of them were found once. The ten largest clones represent about 6.9% of the sample.

Results the study describes overall, beyond this receptor: The quantity of clinical and demographic metadata differed by source and by participant and was supplied without curation.

Enrolling through a virtual design, the prospective study's participants ranged in age from roughly 18 to 100 years and lived across 20 to 30 United States geographic areas. Cohort assignment in the prospective study relied on participant-reported clinical history from a screening survey and a study questionnaire. Each participant in the prospective study had whole blood, serum and a nasopharyngeal or oropharyngeal swab collected by mobile phlebotomists. Additional blood draws and questionnaires over a roughly two-month period could optionally be provided by prospective study participants. Prospective study blood samples were shipped either frozen or at room temperature before DNA extraction. The germline V gene (reference sequence) supplies CDR1 LNHDA and CDR2 SQIVND. V gives up 0 bases and J gives up 0 bases, and the segment between their germline ends measures 11 bases. The CDR3 contains 16 residues, cysteine and phenylalanine counted. Solely the CDR3 DNA is kept, with 48 bases framed from the first base.

The chain joins TRBV19 to TRBJ1-1; TRBD1 is a weak D gene call, 6 bases matching. The receptor comes from a woman under 40 with acute COVID-19. The source material was PBMCs or T cells enriched from blood (not recorded which). The CDR3 loop reads CASSIDLQGLNTEAFF. The DNA reads TGTGCCAGTAGTATAGATCTACAGGGCTTGAACACTGAAGCTTTCTTT.